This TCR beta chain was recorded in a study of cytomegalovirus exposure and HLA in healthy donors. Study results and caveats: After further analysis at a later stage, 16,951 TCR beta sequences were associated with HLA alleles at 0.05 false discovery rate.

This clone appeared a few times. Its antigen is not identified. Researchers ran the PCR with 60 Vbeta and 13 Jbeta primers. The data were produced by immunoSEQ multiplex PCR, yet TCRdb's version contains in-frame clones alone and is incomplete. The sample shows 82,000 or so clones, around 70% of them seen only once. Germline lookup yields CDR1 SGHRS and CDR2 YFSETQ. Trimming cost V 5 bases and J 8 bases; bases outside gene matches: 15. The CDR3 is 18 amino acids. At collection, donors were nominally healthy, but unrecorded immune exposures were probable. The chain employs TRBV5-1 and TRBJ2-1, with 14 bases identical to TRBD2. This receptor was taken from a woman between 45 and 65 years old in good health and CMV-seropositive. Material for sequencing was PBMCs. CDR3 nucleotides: TGCGCCAGCAGGGGGGGGCAGGGACTAGCGGGAGCTAGGGATGAGCAGTTCTTC. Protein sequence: CASRGGQGLAGARDEQFF. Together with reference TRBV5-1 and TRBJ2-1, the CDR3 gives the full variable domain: KAGVTQTPRYLIKTRGQQVTLSCSPISGHRSVSWYQQTPGQGLQFLFEYFSETQRNKGNFPGRFSGRQFSNSRSEMNVSTLELGDSALYLCASRGGQGLAGARDEQFFGPGTRLTVL.